These T cell receptor beta chains were read from a single sample in a study of CD8 T cells in Susac syndrome. TCRdb independently ran MiXCR on the immunoSEQ multiplex PCR reads; one entry per CDR3 protein. This table holds fewer than 350,000 distinct CDR3 sequences, about 91% found once. Sequencing was performed on CD4+ T cells from PBMCs. These receptors were obtained from a human donor with multiple sclerosis. Each CDR3 is given with its conserved first and last residue. Fields, in order: J gene, D gene, V gene, clone size, CDR3 DNA, CDR3 protein. A D gene is named only where the DNA matches it firmly. Size is omitted from some rows. Given values are once, few, many or a class for expanded clones.

>TRBJ2-5|.|TRBV19|.
TGTGCCAGTAGTGGATCCGGATACCGCCAAGAGACCCAGTACTTC
CASSGSGYRQETQYF
>TRBJ2-7|.|TRBV11-3|.
TGTGCCAGCAGCTTAAAGGCTATTATTACCTACGAGCAGTACTTC
CASSLKAIITYEQYF
>TRBJ2-3|TRBD2|TRBV20-1|.
TGCAGTGCTAGAGATTGGGCTAGCGGGAGGGCAGATACGCAGTATTTT
CSARDWASGRADTQYF
>TRBJ2-2|TRBD1|TRBV19|.
TGTGCCAGTACGGACAGGGGAGGCACCGGGGAGCTGTTTTTT
CASTDRGGTGELFF
>TRBJ1-1|.|TRBV29-1|.
TGCAGCGTTCTAGGCGAGGGCAGCTTAGAAGCTTTCTTT
CSVLGEGSLEAFF
>TRBJ2-1|TRBD2|TRBV20-1|.
TGCAGCGCAGCGGGGTTTCCCTACAATGAGCAGTTCTTC
CSAAGFPYNEQFF
>TRBJ2-3|.|TRBV28|.
TGTGCCACCCTCCGGGCCGGCGTAACAGATACGCAGTATTTT
CATLRAGVTDTQYF
>TRBJ1-1|.|TRBV18|.
TGTGCCAGCTACCCGGAACGGATGAACACTGAAGCTTTCTTT
CASYPERMNTEAFF
>TRBJ2-7|TRBD1|TRBV5-6|.
TGTGCCAGCAGCTTGGGACAGGGGGCCTACGAGCAGTACTTC
CASSLGQGAYEQYF
>TRBJ1-5|TRBD1|TRBV6-2/TRBV6-3|.
TGTGCCAGCAGCTCCCTACAGGGGGCCTACAATCAGCCCCAGCATTTT
CASSSLQGAYNQPQHF
>TRBJ2-5|.|TRBV11-3|.
TGTGCCAGCAGCTTAGAGGGCGCCGAGACCCAGTACTTC
CASSLEGAETQYF
>TRBJ2-5|.|TRBV7-7|.
TGTGCTAGCAGCTTAGGCGGGACAGCACAAGAGACCCAGTACTTC
CASSLGGTAQETQYF
>TRBJ2-3|TRBD2|TRBV5-1|.
TGCGCCAGCAGCTTGGATCGGGGGGTAGATACGCAGTATTTT
CASSLDRGVDTQYF
>TRBJ2-7|.|TRBV20-1|.
TGCAGTGCTGGAGACCGGGTTCTCGAGCAGTACTTC
CSAGDRVLEQYF
>TRBJ1-3|TRBD1|TRBV4-1|.
TGCGCCAGCAGCCAATACAGGGGGCGGAGAGGAAACACCATATATTTT
CASSQYRGRRGNTIYF
>TRBJ1-5|.|TRBV4-1|.
TGCGCCAGCAGCCCAGGTCGTCTAAGCCTTCGCAATCAGCCCCAGCATTTT
CASSPGRLSLRNQPQHF
>TRBJ1-3|TRBD1|TRBV12-3/TRBV12-4|.
TGTGCCAGCAGTTTTCCCAGGGGGCGGAACACCATATATTTT
CASSFPRGRNTIYF
>TRBJ2-2|.|TRBV4-3|.
TGCGCCAGCAGCCAAGATGTGGGAGCAAACACCGGGGAGCTGTTTTTT
CASSQDVGANTGELFF
>TRBJ2-7|.|TRBV5-1|.
TGCGCCAGCAGCTCTAGAGGACTCACCTACGAGCAGTACTTC
CASSSRGLTYEQYF
>TRBJ2-1|.|TRBV12-3/TRBV12-4|few
TGTGCCAGCAGTTCCGGGGTATCTGAGCAGTTCTTC
CASSSGVSEQFF
>TRBJ1-2|.|TRBV7-2|.
TGTGCCAGCAGCTTGATAGGCAGGGAGGCTGGCTACACCTTC
CASSLIGREAGYTF
>TRBJ2-2|TRBD1|TRBV7-9|.
TGTGCCAGCAGTGGGACAGGAGGGTTTGCGACCGGGGAGCTGTTTTTT
CASSGTGGFATGELFF
>TRBJ2-2|TRBD2|TRBV24-1|.
TGTGCCACCAGTGATCCCGGACTAGCCCCGAACACCGGGGAGCTGTTTTTT
CATSDPGLAPNTGELFF
>TRBJ1-1|.|TRBV18|.
TGTGCCAGCTCACCATCAGGAGACCTTGAAGCTTTCTTT
CASSPSGDLEAFF
>TRBJ1-2|.|TRBV30|.
TGTGCCTGGAGTCACGGTCAGGCGACCTTC
CAWSHGQATF
>TRBJ2-2|.|TRBV29-1|.
TGCAGCGTTTCTCCCCCGTCCACCGGGGAGCTGTTTTTT
CSVSPPSTGELFF
>TRBJ2-6|TRBD2|TRBV5-1|.
TGCGCCAGCAGCTTGGTAGATGGGAGGGAGGGCCCTAGGATTGGGGCCAACGTCCTGACTTTC
CASSLVDGREGPRIGANVLTF
>TRBJ1-5|.|TRBV12-3/TRBV12-4|few
TGTGCCAGCAGTTTACGCGGGGGCCAGCCCCAGCATTTT
CASSLRGGQPQHF
>TRBJ2-3|.|TRBV3-1|.
TGTGCCAGCAGCCAAGATTGGGAGTTGCGCACAGATACGCAGTATTTT
CASSQDWELRTDTQYF
>TRBJ1-2|.|TRBV7-2|once
TGTGCCAGCAGCTTAGCTGCGTATGGCTACACCTTC
CASSLAAYGYTF